Below, 26 T cell receptor beta chains from the same sample are listed, as sequenced in a study of cytomegalovirus exposure and HLA in healthy donors. The PCR ran on 60 Vbeta and 13 Jbeta primers. Method: immunoSEQ multiplex PCR; TCRdb's copy keeps in-frame clones and lacks some. The repertoire table contains 130,000 to 150,000 clones. Material for sequencing was PBMCs. The source of these receptors is a woman in her forties or fifties in good health and CMV-seronegative.

This chain links TRBV18 with TRBJ2-3, with 7 positions matching TRBD1. The CDR3 runs 16 residues. V trimming: 8 bases; J trimming: 0 bases; junction bases outside the gene matches: 11. Germline loops: CDR1 KGHSH, CDR2 LQKENI. As DNA, the CDR3 is TGTGCCAGCCAAGTGCCAGGGACAGAAAGCACAGATACGCAGTATTTT. Its translation: CASQVPGTESTDTQYF.

The rearrangement links TRBV25-1 to TRBJ2-3; 7 nucleotides line up with TRBD2. The CDR3 is 16 amino acids. V lost 1 base and J lost 1; bases outside the gene matches: 5. Germline V gene data show CDR1 as MGHDK and CDR2 as SYGVNS. In DNA form, the CDR3 reads TGTGCCAGCAGTGAATCCCAGCGGGGAGGCACAGATACGCAGTATTTT. This translates into CASSESQRGGTDTQYF.

The V call is TRBV7-8, the J call TRBJ1-1; TRBD1 matches at 8 bases. CDR3 length equals 14 residues. CDR1 SGHVS and CDR2 FQNEAQ come from the germline V gene. The ends lost 7 bases at V and 6 bases at J; junction bases unmatched: 10. CDR3 residues: CASTLLQGVPEAFF. CDR3 nucleotides: TGTGCCAGCACCCTTTTACAGGGGGTCCCTGAAGCTTTCTTT. The variable domain in full, with the rest retrieved from reference TRBV7-8 and TRBJ1-1, is GAGVSQSPRYKVAKRGQDVALRCDPISGHVSLFWYQQALGQGPEFLTYFQNEAQLDKSGLPSDRFFAERPEGSVSTLKIQRTQQEDSAVYLCASTLLQGVPEAFFGQGTRLTVV.

This chain uses TRBV10-3 with TRBJ1-2; TRBD1 matches at 7 bases. Germline loops: CDR1 ENHRY, CDR2 SYGVKD. V lost 5 bases and J lost 1; bases outside the gene matches: 4. There are 14 residues in the CDR3. CDR3 sequence: CAISLGQDNYGYTF. DNA of the CDR3: TGTGCCATCAGTCTAGGACAGGATAACTATGGCTACACCTTC.

The chain combines TRBV4-1 with TRBJ2-3, with 10 bases matching TRBD2. Germline values: CDR1 MGHRA, CDR2 YSYEKL. The CDR3 runs 16 residues. V was pared by 4 bases and J by 0 bases, with 4 bases of the junction left unmatched. The CDR3 here is CASSRQLAGSTDTQYF. As DNA, the CDR3 is TGCGCCAGCAGCCGGCAACTAGCGGGGAGCACAGATACGCAGTATTTT.

V is TRBV18 and J is TRBJ2-1, with 9 positions matching TRBD2. The trim removed 3 bases at V and 4 bases at J, leaving 4 bases unmatched. Germline values: CDR1 KGHSH, CDR2 LQKENI. The CDR3 is made up of 15 amino acids. DNA for the CDR3: TGTGCCAGCTCACCCGTACTAGCGGGTTACAATGAGCAGTTCTTC. It is translated as CASSPVLAGYNEQFF.

The CDR3 protein is CASSVTTSGGFYNEQFF. CDR3 in DNA: TGTGCCAGCAGCGTCACGACTAGCGGGGGCTTCTACAATGAGCAGTTCTTC. The gene calls are TRBV9 and TRBJ2-1; 12 nucleotides match TRBD2. V shed 2 bases, J shed 3 bases, and the junction held 6 bases outside the gene matches. The CDR3 has 17 amino acids. CDR1 and CDR2 (germline): SGDLS, YYNGEE.

V gene TRBV18 combines with J gene TRBJ2-3; D is undetermined. Trimming left V 2 bases short and J 5 bases short, with 5 bases between. This CDR3 has 12 residues. Germline V lookup: CDR1 KGHSH, CDR2 LQKENI. The CDR3 region is CASSPGGDTQYF. CDR3 in DNA: TGTGCCAGCTCACCAGGCGGAGATACGCAGTATTTT.

The chain recombines TRBV4-2 with TRBJ1-1; a weak D match, TRBD1 (6 bases). CDR3 length: 15 residues. The germline V and J ends were trimmed by 3 bases and 4 bases, with 15 bases remaining between them. Per the germline V gene, CDR1 is LGHNA and CDR2 is YNFKEQ. Here the CDR3 reads CASSHPRGGGTEAFF. CDR3 sequence (DNA): TGTGCCAGCAGCCACCCGAGGGGGGGAGGCACTGAAGCTTTCTTT.

The CDR3 spells CASSSGSLYNEQFF. The DNA of the CDR3 is TGCGCCAGCAGTAGCGGGAGCCTCTACAATGAGCAGTTCTTC. The V and J genes are TRBV5-1 and TRBJ2-1; 9 bases line up with TRBD2. CDR3 length: 14 residues. V was pared by 5 bases and J by 3 bases, with 3 bases of the junction left unmatched. Germline loops: CDR1 SGHRS, CDR2 YFSETQ.

The chain links TRBV9 to TRBJ2-1; a weak D match, TRBD2 (6 bases). This CDR3 is built from 13 residues. Germline assignment: CDR1 SGDLS and CDR2 YYNGEE. V gave up 4 bases and J gave up 9 bases, with 14 bases separating them. The CDR3 DNA reads TGTGCCAGCAGCCAAGATATGGGGGGTGAGCAGTTCTTC. Its translation: CASSQDMGGEQFF.

The chain couples TRBV6-4 to TRBJ2-1, with 8 bases that match TRBD1. V was pared by 5 bases and J by 13 bases, with 13 bases of the junction left unmatched. This CDR3 has 14 amino acids. The germline V gene has CDR1 MRHNA and CDR2 SNTAGT. The chain's CDR3 is CASSTGGASGEQFF. The CDR3 DNA reads as TGTGCCAGCAGTACAGGGGGAGCGTCTGGTGAACAGTTCTTC.

The V call is TRBV2, the J call TRBJ1-3; D gene ambiguous. The CDR3 is 14 amino acids. CDR1 is SNHLY, CDR2 FYNNEI, per germline. Between the trimmed V and J ends, which lost 3 bases and 3 bases, there was a span of 9 bases. The CDR3 sequence is CASSDRGRGNTIYF. The CDR3, as DNA: TGTGCCAGCAGTGATCGAGGCCGTGGAAACACCATATATTTT.

The chain joins TRBV30 to TRBJ2-1; D perhaps matches TRBD1 (6 bases). The CDR3 has 14 amino acids. V gave up 2 bases and J gave up 7 bases, with 15 bases separating them. CDR1 GTSNPN and CDR2 SVGIG come from the germline V gene (reference sequence). The CDR3 DNA reads as TGTGCCTGGAGTCGTGGGGCACAGGGAAATGAGCAGTTCTTC. Its protein is CAWSRGAQGNEQFF.

This chain joins TRBV2 and TRBJ1-1; D not certain. The germline CDR1 and CDR2 sequences are SNHLY and FYNNEI. V was shortened by 3 bases and J by 1 base, with 12 bases between the two germline ends. CDR3 size: 15 residues. CDR3 amino acids: CASSDGGIGNTEAFF. The DNA of the CDR3 is TGTGCCAGCAGTGACGGAGGGATTGGGAACACTGAAGCTTTCTTT.

The rearrangement joins TRBV5-1 to TRBJ2-5, with 7 bases fitting TRBD2. Trimming took 3 bases from V and 4 from J; bases not matched to a gene: 3. From germline, CDR1 is SGHRS and CDR2 YFSETQ. The CDR3 is 13 residues long. CDR3 coding DNA: TGCGCCAGCAGCTCGGCGGGAGTAGAGACCCAGTACTTC. Protein: CASSSAGVETQYF.

V gene TRBV4-2 combines with J gene TRBJ2-7, with D perhaps matching TRBD1 (5 bases). Germline CDR1 LGHNA, CDR2 YNFKEQ. The V end lost 1 base, the J end lost 3 bases, and 10 bases lay between the germline ends. The CDR3 sequence is 14 residues long. Here the CDR3 DNA reads TGTGCCAGCAGCCAAGTGGGGCCGGACTACGAGCAGTACTTC. Translating gives CASSQVGPDYEQYF.

This chain links TRBV4-1 with TRBJ2-7; TRBD2 agrees at 8 bases. Germline V CDR1 and CDR2: MGHRA, YSYEKL. The CDR3 is made up of 16 amino acids. Losses at the gene ends were 0 bases for V and 0 bases for J; bases not matched to a gene: 4. CDR3 protein: CASSQDLAGISYEQYF. The CDR3 DNA reads TGCGCCAGCAGCCAAGATTTAGCGGGGATCTCCTACGAGCAGTACTTC.

V and J are TRBV4-2 and TRBJ2-1, with 8 bases lining up with TRBD2. The CDR3 loop spans 20 amino acids. CDR1 is LGHNA, CDR2 YNFKEQ, per germline. The junction had 13 bases not matched to a gene; V was cut back by 0 bases and J by 0 bases. The CDR3 protein is CASSQDLTGGSYYSYNEQFF. The CDR3, as DNA: TGTGCCAGCAGCCAAGATCTAACGGGGGGGTCCTACTACTCCTACAATGAGCAGTTCTTC.

V usage is TRBV7-9 and J usage is TRBJ2-1; the D gene is possibly TRBD2 (5 bases). CDR1 SEHNR and CDR2 FQNEAQ come from the germline V gene (reference sequence). V lost 2 bases and J 5 bases, leaving 13 bases between the germline ends. The CDR3 length is 15 residues. The CDR3 is CASSLSGSLNNEQFF. The CDR3 DNA is TGTGCCAGCAGCTTAAGTGGGAGCCTTAACAATGAGCAGTTCTTC. The full variable domain, rest sourced from reference TRBV7-9 and TRBJ2-1, is DTGVSQNPRHKITKRGQNVTFRCDPISEHNRLYWYRQTLGQGPEFLTYFQNEAQLEKSRLLSDRFSAERPKGSFSTLEIQRTEQGDSAMYLCASSLSGSLNNEQFFGPGTRLTVL.

The chain uses TRBV15 and TRBJ1-2, with TRBD1 as a possible D gene (6 bases). Germline V lookup: CDR1 LNHNV, CDR2 YYDKDF (reference sequence). With 0 bases removed from V and 2 bases from J, the gap between germline ends came to 7 bases. The CDR3 contains 14 residues. The CDR3: CATSRDRGNYGYTF. The CDR3 nucleotides read TGTGCCACCAGCAGAGATAGGGGGAACTATGGCTACACCTTC.

This rearrangement joins TRBV5-1 to TRBJ2-7; 10 positions match TRBD2. This CDR3 is 15 amino acids long. With 4 bases clipped from V and 1 base from J, the junction kept 5 bases outside the gene matches. The germline gives CDR1 SGHRS, CDR2 YFSETQ. CDR3 sequence reads: CASSDTSGTSYEQYF. Here the CDR3 DNA reads TGCGCCAGCAGCGATACTAGCGGGACGTCCTACGAGCAGTACTTC. Complete variable domain (other parts from reference TRBV5-1 and TRBJ2-7): KAGVTQTPRYLIKTRGQQVTLSCSPISGHRSVSWYQQTPGQGLQFLFEYFSETQRNKGNFPGRFSGRQFSNSRSEMNVSTLELGDSALYLCASSDTSGTSYEQYFGPGTRLTVT.

The chain is built from TRBV4-3 and TRBJ2-5; 10 bases align to TRBD1. Looked up from germline, CDR1 is LGHNA and CDR2 is YSLEER. The CDR3 loop spans 15 amino acids. The V gene end was trimmed by 4 bases and the J gene end by 0 bases; junction bases not matched to a gene: 2. The CDR3, as DNA: TGCGCCAGCAGCCCGGGACAGGGGTACCAAGAGACCCAGTACTTC. Encoded protein: CASSPGQGYQETQYF.

The chain combines TRBV28 with TRBJ2-7; 8 bases fit TRBD1. Germline-derived CDR1 and CDR2 are MDHEN and SYDVKM. The trim removed 7 bases at V and 3 bases at J, leaving 8 bases unmatched. CDR3 size: 14 residues. CDR3 in DNA: TGTGCCAGCACCCCAGGGGGCGCGGTCTACGAGCAGTACTTC. It translates to CASTPGGAVYEQYF.

The chain's CDR3 is CASSLGLETDTQYF. Here the CDR3 DNA reads TGCGCCAGCAGCCTCGGACTTGAAACAGATACGCAGTATTTT. The gene calls are TRBV4-1 and TRBJ2-3, with D possibly matching TRBD2 (5 bases). Germline loops: CDR1 MGHRA, CDR2 YSYEKL. V lost 4 bases to trimming and J lost 3 bases, with 11 bases between them. The CDR3 contains 14 residues.

The CDR3 DNA reads TGTGCCATCAGTAGACAGGGTAAGGGGTACGGCGGCTACACCTTC. Translated: CAISRQGKGYGGYTF. This chain joins TRBV10-3 and TRBJ1-2; TRBD1 matches 7 bases. The CDR3 is made up of 15 amino acids. V lost 5 bases, J lost 8 bases, and 14 bases stayed unmatched. Per the germline V gene, CDR1 is ENHRY and CDR2 is SYGVKD.